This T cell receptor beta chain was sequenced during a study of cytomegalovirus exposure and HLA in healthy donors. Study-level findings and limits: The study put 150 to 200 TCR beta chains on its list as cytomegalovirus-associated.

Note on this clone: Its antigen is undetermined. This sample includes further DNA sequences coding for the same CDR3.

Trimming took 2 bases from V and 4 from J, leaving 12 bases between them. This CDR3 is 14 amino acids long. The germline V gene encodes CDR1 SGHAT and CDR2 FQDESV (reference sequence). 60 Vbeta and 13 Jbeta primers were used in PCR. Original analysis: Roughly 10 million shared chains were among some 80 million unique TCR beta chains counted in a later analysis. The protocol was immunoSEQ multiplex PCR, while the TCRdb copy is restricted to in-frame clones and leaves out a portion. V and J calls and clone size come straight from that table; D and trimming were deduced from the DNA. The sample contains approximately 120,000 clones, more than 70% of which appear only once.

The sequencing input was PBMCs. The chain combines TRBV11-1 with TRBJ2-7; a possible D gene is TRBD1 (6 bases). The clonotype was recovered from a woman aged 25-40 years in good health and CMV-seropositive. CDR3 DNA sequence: TGTGCCAGCAGCTTAAGGGGGAATCATTACGAGCAGTACTTC. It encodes CASSLRGNHYEQYF.